Below are 32 T cell receptor beta chains sequenced from a single sample in a study of blood T cell repertoires in COVID-19. Clones were read by immunoSEQ multiplex PCR, and TCRdb kept only the in-frame ones, dropping some. The sample gives around 78,000 clones, 82% of which show up once; about 19% is in the top ten. The sample was peripheral blood. The receptors originated from a human donor in a cohort sampled during active COVID-19.

The chain couples TRBV5-8 to TRBJ1-2, with D maybe TRBD1 (5 bases). V was pared by 3 bases and J by 5 bases, with 23 bases between. Germline CDR1 SGHTS, CDR2 YDEGEE. The CDR3 extends over 17 amino acids. The CDR3 here is CASSSPLNRTRTYGYTF. CDR3 coding DNA: TGTGCCAGCAGCTCCCCCCTTAACAGGACCCGAACTTATGGCTACACCTTC.

This rearrangement joins TRBV5-8 to TRBJ2-7; D possibly corresponds to TRBD1 (6 bases). The germline V gene has CDR1 SGHTS and CDR2 YDEGEE. V was shortened by 2 bases and J by 0 bases, with 12 bases between the two germline ends. There are 15 residues in the CDR3. Here the CDR3 reads CASSLPGASSYEQYF. The CDR3 DNA reads as TGTGCCAGCAGCTTACCAGGGGCAAGCTCCTACGAGCAGTACTTC.

V usage is TRBV29-1 and J usage is TRBJ1-5, with 11 bases fitting TRBD1. Unmatched junction bases numbered 8, after V lost 5 bases and J lost 5 bases. Germline V gene lookup returns CDR1 SQVTM and CDR2 ANQGSEA. CDR3 length equals 15 residues. CDR3 in DNA: TGCAGCGTTAGGACAGGGGGCGGGAATGATCAGCCCCAGCATTTT. Amino acid sequence: CSVRTGGGNDQPQHF.

The CDR3, as DNA: TGTGCCAGCAGCCCCCCGCTGGCCGGGACAGATACGCAGTATTTT. Protein: CASSPPLAGTDTQYF. The chain carries TRBV7-6 and TRBJ2-3; D gene uncertain. Germline loops: CDR1 SGHVS, CDR2 FNYEAQ. V lost 5 bases and J lost 3, with 15 bases in between. The CDR3 consists of 15 residues.

The chain carries TRBV9 and TRBJ2-7; 9 positions agree with TRBD1. The germline V gene encodes CDR1 SGDLS and CDR2 YYNGEE. J lost 1 base, V lost 4 bases, and 3 bases had no gene match. This CDR3 has 14 amino acids. The CDR3 here is CASSRGQGSYEQYF. CDR3 in DNA: TGTGCCAGCAGCAGGGGACAGGGTTCCTACGAGCAGTACTTC.

The V and J genes are TRBV7-2 and TRBJ1-2, with a possible D match to TRBD1 (6 bases). Germline assignment: CDR1 SGHTA and CDR2 FQGNSA. This CDR3 spans 14 amino acids. The ends were cut back, 5 bases at V and 4 bases at J, with 14 bases in the middle. This chain's CDR3 is CASSTQGGPYGYTF. In nucleotides, the CDR3 is TGTGCCAGCAGCACCCAAGGGGGTCCCTATGGCTACACCTTC.

The CDR3 DNA is TGTGCCATCAGTGCAGAGACAGGGGACACCTACGAGCAGTACTTC. Translating gives CAISAETGDTYEQYF. The V gene is TRBV10-3, the J gene TRBJ2-7; TRBD1 matches at 8 bases. CDR1 ENHRY and CDR2 SYGVKD come from the germline V gene. The ends lost 4 bases at V and 2 bases at J; junction bases unmatched: 7. This CDR3 comprises 15 residues.

V and J are TRBV4-1 and TRBJ1-6; 9 bases are shared with TRBD1. CDR3 size: 16 residues. Germline assignment: CDR1 MGHRA and CDR2 YSYEKL. J gave up 8 bases and V 4 bases, and 9 bases lay outside the gene matches. The CDR3 sequence: CASSRSTGGDYSPLHF. Here the CDR3 DNA reads TGCGCCAGCAGCCGATCTACAGGGGGCGATTATTCACCCCTCCACTTT.

The chain employs TRBV11-1 and TRBJ2-7; D remains unclear. The germline V and J ends were trimmed by 0 bases and 2 bases, with 5 bases remaining between them. CDR1 is SGHAT and CDR2 is FQDESV in the germline V gene (reference sequence). The CDR3 extends over 13 amino acids. CDR3 residues: CASSLAWPYEQYF. DNA of the CDR3: TGTGCCAGCAGCTTAGCATGGCCCTACGAGCAGTACTTC.

This clone was recorded a few times. The rearrangement joins TRBV2 to TRBJ1-2, with TRBD1 identical over 10 bases. CDR1 and CDR2 (germline): SNHLY, FYNNEI. The V gene end was trimmed by 7 bases and the J gene end by 4 bases; junction bases not matched to a gene: 6. The CDR3 contains 14 residues. The CDR3 loop reads CASNQDRGTYGYTF. CDR3 in DNA: TGTGCCAGCAATCAGGACAGGGGGACCTATGGCTACACCTTC.

The J gene is TRBJ2-3, the V gene TRBV5-4, with 10 bases matching TRBD2. From germline, CDR1 is SGHNT and CDR2 YYREEE (reference sequence). Trimming removed 5 bases from V and 0 bases from J; junction bases left unmatched: 6. The CDR3 runs 16 residues. The CDR3 DNA reads TGTGCCAGCAGACGTAGCGGGGGGCCTAGCACAGATACGCAGTATTTT. Protein product: CASRRSGGPSTDTQYF.

This chain uses TRBV9 with TRBJ1-4, with D uncertain. Germline loops: CDR1 SGDLS, CDR2 YYNGEE. With 7 bases removed from V and 14 bases from J, the gap between germline ends came to 24 bases. CDR3 length equals 14 residues. CDR3 loop: CASSETYSHDKLFF. In DNA, the CDR3 is TGTGCCAGCTCCGAAACCTATTCCCACGATAAGCTGTTTTTT.

This chain uses TRBV19 with TRBJ2-7; 10 positions match TRBD1. CDR1 and CDR2 (germline): LNHDA, SQIVND (reference sequence). CDR3 length equals 15 residues. The V segment lost 3 bases and the J segment 2 bases; nucleotides outside the gene matches: 4. This chain's CDR3 is CASSISGQGAYEQYF. The CDR3 region has the DNA TGTGCCAGTAGTATCTCCGGACAGGGGGCCTACGAGCAGTACTTC.

This clone has more than one count but fewer than ten. The DNA is omitted, as the CDR3 cannot be located on it reliably, and the CDR3 follows TCRdb's listing. The chain links TRBV6-5 to TRBJ1-4. Looked up from germline, CDR1 is MNHEY and CDR2 is SVGAGI. The CDR3 sequence runs 15 residues, both termini included. The CDR3 sequence: CASSSSSGSNEKLFF.

The chain joins TRBV30 to TRBJ1-6; D may be TRBD1 (6 bases). V was pared by 4 bases and J by 3 bases, with 16 bases between. The CDR3 runs to 16 residues. Germline assignment: CDR1 GTSNPN and CDR2 SVGIG (reference sequence). The CDR3 loop is CAWKDGQLFYNSPLHF. The DNA for the CDR3 is TGTGCCTGGAAGGATGGACAGCTCTTCTATAATTCACCCCTCCACTTT.

The CDR3 DNA is TGTGCCAGCAGCTTTGGACTAGCGGGGCCAGGAGATACGCAGTATTTT. As protein: CASSFGLAGPGDTQYF. V and J are TRBV5-6 and TRBJ2-3, with TRBD2 identical over 12 bases. Germline V gene data show CDR1 as SGHDT and CDR2 as YYEEEE. The CDR3 contains 16 residues. V shed 2 bases, J shed 5 bases, and the junction held 6 bases outside the gene matches.

The V call is TRBV7-9, the J call TRBJ2-7; 8 bases map to TRBD1. There are 18 residues in the CDR3. The germline V gene encodes CDR1 SEHNR and CDR2 FQNEAQ (reference sequence). The V gene end was trimmed by 5 bases and the J gene end by 0 bases; junction bases not matched to a gene: 15. CDR3 loop: CASSHSVGGQGSSYEQYF. CDR3 nucleotide sequence: TGTGCCAGCAGCCACAGCGTAGGTGGACAGGGTTCCTCCTACGAGCAGTACTTC.

The genes are TRBV7-8 and TRBJ1-5; tentatively, D is TRBD1 (5 bases). The V gene lost 2 bases and the J gene lost 4 bases, with 6 bases spanning the gap. The CDR3 runs to 13 residues. Germline V CDR1 and CDR2: SGHVS, FQNEAQ. CDR3 DNA sequence: TGTGCCAGCAGCTTAAGGGGAAATCAGCCCCAGCATTTT. Its translation is CASSLRGNQPQHF.

V usage is TRBV18 and J usage is TRBJ1-5; D remains ambiguous. Trimming stripped 3 bases from V and 4 bases from J, with 13 bases between. This CDR3 contains 15 residues. CDR1 KGHSH and CDR2 LQKENI come from the germline V gene. The CDR3 DNA reads as TGTGCCAGCTCACCCCTGGGGAGAGGGAATCAGCCCCAGCATTTT. Amino acids: CASSPLGRGNQPQHF.

The CDR3 coding sequence is TGCGCCAGCAGCTTGTCAGTCGGGGTGAGCACAGATACGCAGTATTTT. Translation: CASSLSVGVSTDTQYF. This sequence joins TRBV5-1 and TRBJ2-3; TRBD2 might be the D (5 bases). The CDR3 has 16 residues. V was cut by 1 base and J by 0 bases, with 12 bases left in between. Germline loops: CDR1 SGHRS, CDR2 YFSETQ.

The chain recombines TRBV24-1 with TRBJ2-3, with no clear D. This CDR3 is built from 14 residues. Trimming removed 4 bases from V and 4 bases from J, with 11 bases in between. Germline-derived CDR1 and CDR2 are KGHDR and SFDVKD. CDR3 bases: TGTGCCACCAGTGAACGAGGTCTAGCAGATACGCAGTATTTT. Encoded protein: CATSERGLADTQYF.

This chain links TRBV5-1 with TRBJ1-2; D call uncertain. V was pared by 4 bases and J by 0 bases, with 10 bases between. CDR1 SGHRS and CDR2 YFSETQ come from the germline V gene. The CDR3 has 14 amino acids. For the CDR3, the DNA is TGCGCCAGCAGCGCGCTCACGCCTAACTATGGCTACACCTTC. It specifies CASSALTPNYGYTF.

The J gene is TRBJ1-1, the V gene TRBV18; no reliable D call. This CDR3 contains 15 residues. Germline lookup yields CDR1 KGHSH and CDR2 LQKENI. Trimming pared 3 bases from V and 5 bases from J, leaving 16 bases between. The DNA of the CDR3 is TGTGCCAGCTCACCCCCCAGAGACTTCGGGACTGAAGCTTTCTTT. Translating it yields CASSPPRDFGTEAFF.

The chain uses TRBV18 and TRBJ2-1, with D unclear. Germline lookup yields CDR1 KGHSH and CDR2 LQKENI. V was clipped by 5 bases and J by 9 bases, with 14 bases between them. This CDR3 spans 13 amino acids. The CDR3 sequence is CASSSDRQREQFF. CDR3 sequence (DNA): TGTGCCAGCTCATCCGATCGCCAGCGTGAGCAGTTCTTC.

The gene calls are TRBV27 and TRBJ2-7, with D perhaps TRBD1 (6 bases). CDR1 and CDR2 from the germline V gene are MNHEY and SMNVEV (reference sequence). V was clipped by 4 bases and J by 2 bases, with 21 bases between them. This CDR3 contains 17 residues. CDR3 region: CASSSFPGRGDPYEQYF. In nucleotides, the CDR3 is TGTGCCAGCAGTTCCTTCCCCGGCAGGGGTGACCCCTACGAGCAGTACTTC.

The DNA of the CDR3 is TGTGCCAGCAGCTTAGAAAGGGGCCCGGGCTCCTACGAGCAGTACTTC. Translating gives CASSLERGPGSYEQYF. The chain uses TRBV13 and TRBJ2-7; D possibly corresponds to TRBD1 (5 bases). Germline-derived CDR1 and CDR2 are PRHDT and FYEKMQ (reference sequence). Deletions cut 1 base from V and 0 bases from J, with 13 bases between. This CDR3 region has 16 residues.

The chain couples TRBV7-9 to TRBJ2-1, with a possible D match to TRBD1 (6 bases). The germline gives CDR1 SEHNR, CDR2 FQNEAQ (reference sequence). The CDR3 is 12 amino acids. V was cut by 5 bases and J by 8 bases, with 10 bases left in between. In DNA form, the CDR3 reads TGTGCCAGCAGCCACCGGACAGATGAGCAGTTCTTC. Its translation: CASSHRTDEQFF.

This clone was recorded a few times. V usage is TRBV3-1 (or the pseudogene TRBV3-2) and J usage is TRBJ1-1; a weak D match, TRBD1 (6 bases). Trimming left V 2 bases short and J 3 bases short, with 19 bases between. The CDR3 length is 17 residues. Germline V gives CDR1 LGHDT, CDR2 YNNKEL (reference sequence). For the CDR3, the DNA is TGTGCCAGCAGCCAATTTGGTGTGGGGGCAAGGGACACTGAAGCTTTCTTT. This sequence encodes CASSQFGVGARDTEAFF.

The CDR3 nucleotides are TGCGCCAGCATGAATGGGACAGAGAGCTTTAGCTCCTATAATTCACCCCTCCACTTT. It is translated as CASMNGTESFSSYNSPLHF. The chain joins TRBV10-1 to TRBJ1-6, with 7 bases lining up with TRBD1. Trimming at V came to 7 bases and at J to 0 bases, leaving 15 bases not matched to a gene. Germline V gene lookup returns CDR1 WNHNN and CDR2 SYGVQD (reference sequence). The CDR3 sequence is 19 residues long.

The chain is built from TRBV7-2 and TRBJ1-6, with 7 nucleotides matching TRBD1. J lost 7 bases, V lost 6 bases, and 9 bases had no gene match. Germline lookup yields CDR1 SGHTA and CDR2 FQGNSA. CDR3 length equals 15 residues. For the CDR3, the DNA is TGTGCCAGCAGGGCGGACAGGATCCTCAATTCACCCCTCCACTTT. It translates to CASRADRILNSPLHF.

The rearrangement joins TRBV11-3 to TRBJ2-2, with D tentatively TRBD1 (8 bases). Trimming shortened V by 4 bases and J by 5 bases, and 11 bases separated the two germline ends. CDR3 length: 14 residues. Per the germline V gene, CDR1 is SGHNT and CDR2 is YENEEA. For the CDR3, the DNA is TGTGCCAGCAGCTACAGGGGGGGGACCGGGGAGCTGTTTTTT. It yields the protein CASSYRGGTGELFF.

V and J are TRBV19 and TRBJ2-7, with TRBD2 identical over 7 bases. The V segment lost 8 bases and the J segment 3 bases; nucleotides outside the gene matches: 10. The CDR3 is made up of 14 amino acids. Per the germline V gene, CDR1 is LNHDA and CDR2 is SQIVND (reference sequence). CDR3 loop: CASSPGRTFYEQYF. Here the CDR3 DNA reads TGTGCCAGTTCTCCCGGGAGGACGTTCTACGAGCAGTACTTC.